This T cell receptor (beta chain) derives from a study of CD8 T cells in ankylosing spondylitis. Whole-study results and caveats: Clones linked to the disease showed a CD8+ phenotype. They occurred at relatively low frequencies in peripheral blood. Disease-linked clones reportedly showed significant enrichment in matched ankylosing spondylitis synovial fluid.

Germline CDR1 SGHKS, CDR2 YYEKEE (reference sequence). The CDR3 has 15 residues. After removal of 2 bases from V and 1 base from J, the junction contained 0 bases not matched to a gene. This clonotype was recorded at least ten times. Its specificity is unknown. TCRdb ran MiXCR on the 5' RACE reads and lists one entry per CDR3 protein. The sample has 80,000 to 90,000 distinct CDR3 sequences; more than 25% are singletons. This TCR derives from a male donor with ankylosing spondylitis or in good health (not recorded which). Input material: blood, either unsorted or a sorted T cell fraction (not recorded which). This rearrangement joins TRBV5-5 to TRBJ2-2, with 9 nucleotides matching TRBD2. CDR3 loop: CASSLAGGNTGELFF. The CDR3 region has the DNA TGTGCCAGCAGCTTAGCGGGGGGGAACACCGGGGAGCTGTTTTTT.